The clone carrying this T cell receptor (beta chain) was counted between two and nine times. From germline, CDR1 is LNHDA and CDR2 SQIVND (reference sequence). With V trimmed by 4 bases and J by 0 bases, 15 bases remained unmatched. The CDR3 spans 20 residues. These data originate in a study of Ad26.COV2.S vaccination and SARS-CoV-2 variants. Study-wide context: Once, or twice with 56 days between doses, Ad26.COV2.S was given intramuscularly.

The table came from immunoSEQ multiplex PCR; TCRdb's copy has only in-frame clones and leaves some out. Seen here are about 480,000 clones, roughly nine tenths observed once, and the top ten hold around 13%. As to treatment: 19 received Ad26.COV2.S at low or high dose, single or two shots; roughly 5 received placebo; per-sample allocation not given. Samples were taken on day 63 after the first vaccine or placebo injection. The sample in question was peripheral blood, obtained in a trial of Ad26.COV2.S vaccine versus placebo. This TCR was recovered from a person aged 18-60 years who received the Ad26.COV2.S COVID-19 vaccine or a placebo. The rearrangement links TRBV19 to TRBJ2-3; 11 nucleotides line up with TRBD2. Here the CDR3 DNA reads TGTGCCAGTAGTAATCCGCGGACTAGCGGGTTACTCTCTAGCACAGATACGCAGTATTTT. Its protein product is CASSNPRTSGLLSSTDTQYF. The whole variable domain, filled in from reference TRBV19 and TRBJ2-3, reads DGGITQSPKYLFRKEGQNVTLSCEQNLNHDAMYWYRQDPGQGLRLIYYSQIVNDFQKGDIAEGYSVSREKKESFPLTVTSAQKNPTAFYLCASSNPRTSGLLSSTDTQYFGPGTRLTVL.